The 10 T cell receptor beta chains below were found in one sample sequenced in a study of cytomegalovirus exposure and HLA in healthy donors. 60 Vbeta and 13 Jbeta primers were used in PCR. Using immunoSEQ multiplex PCR, the repertoire was profiled, and TCRdb retains in-frame clones only, with some absent. The table has about 130,000 clones, 74% seen once; the top ten hold approximately 4.3%. Sequencing was done on a sample of PBMCs. The receptors were gathered from a man between 18 and 35 years old in good health and CMV-seropositive.

The V and J genes are TRBV5-8 and TRBJ1-2; a weak D match, TRBD1 (6 bases). The ends were cut back, 6 bases at V and 3 bases at J, with 12 bases in the middle. The CDR3 covers 13 residues. The V gene's germline CDR1 is SGHTS and CDR2 YDEGEE. CDR3 in amino acids: CASNRDIYYGYTF. Here the CDR3 DNA reads TGTGCCAGCAACAGGGACATATACTATGGCTACACCTTC.

Comments on this clone: Distinct nucleotide sequences in the sample also encode this CDR3. The chain joins TRBV7-2 to TRBJ2-2; D remains unclear. Germline-derived CDR1 and CDR2 are SGHTA and FQGNSA. Trimming took off 1 base at V and 4 bases at J, with 4 bases between the two ends. The CDR3 spans 13 residues. The CDR3 DNA is TGTGCCAGCAGCTTAGTCCGCACCGGGGAGCTGTTTTTT. It encodes CASSLVRTGELFF.

The chain couples TRBV4-3 to TRBJ2-1; TRBD2 aligns across 15 bases. In germline, CDR1 is LGHNA, CDR2 YSLEER. This CDR3 region has 21 residues. The V gene end was trimmed by 3 bases and the J gene end by 2 bases; junction bases not matched to a gene: 14. The DNA of the CDR3 is TGCGCCAGCAGCCACCACCACGGACTAGCGGGAGGGGAGGCTACCTACAATGAGCAGTTCTTC. Translation: CASSHHHGLAGGEATYNEQFF.

This clone was seen a single time. The chain links TRBV19 to TRBJ1-5, with D possibly matching TRBD1 (5 bases). The length of the CDR3 is 16 residues. The V and J ends lost 6 bases and 2 bases respectively, with 17 bases between them. Germline lookup yields CDR1 LNHDA and CDR2 SQIVND (reference sequence). The CDR3 reads CASSDGSGGGNQPQHF. As DNA, the CDR3 is TGTGCCAGTAGCGACGGGTCGGGGGGAGGCAATCAGCCCCAGCATTTT.

V and J are TRBV6-5 and TRBJ1-2; 9 bases fit TRBD1. V gave up 2 bases and J gave up 6 bases; unmatched junction bases: 4. This CDR3 comprises 14 residues. The germline CDR1 and CDR2 sequences are MNHEY and SVGAGI. The CDR3 reads CASSYGTGSNGYTF. The CDR3 DNA reads TGTGCCAGCAGTTACGGGACAGGGAGTAATGGCTACACCTTC.

The CDR3 protein is CASKPGNQPQHF. CDR3 DNA sequence: TGTGCCAGTAAACCGGGCAATCAGCCCCAGCATTTT. The chain carries TRBV19 and TRBJ1-5; no clear D gene. V shed 7 bases and J shed 2 bases, with 6 bases lying between them. The CDR3 spans 12 residues. Germline V gene data show CDR1 as LNHDA and CDR2 as SQIVND (reference sequence).

The chain uses TRBV19 and TRBJ1-4; no reliable D call. V was shortened by 3 bases and J by 5 bases, with 13 bases between the two germline ends. Germline V CDR1 and CDR2: LNHDA, SQIVND (reference sequence). The CDR3 loop spans 15 amino acids. The CDR3 reads CASSMLAGGNEKLFF. CDR3 nucleotide sequence: TGTGCCAGTAGTATGTTGGCAGGAGGGAATGAAAAACTGTTTTTT.

Only a few counts were recorded for this clone. The rearrangement uses TRBV19 and TRBJ1-1, with TRBD1 identical over 7 bases. The germline gives CDR1 LNHDA, CDR2 SQIVND (reference sequence). V shed 5 bases, J shed 10 bases, and the junction held 7 bases outside the gene matches. This CDR3 spans 12 amino acids. The CDR3 DNA reads TGTGCCAGTAGTGTCGACAGGGCGCGAGCTTTCTTT. Translation: CASSVDRARAFF. Using reference TRBV19 and TRBJ1-1 for the parts outside the CDR3, the full variable domain is DGGITQSPKYLFRKEGQNVTLSCEQNLNHDAMYWYRQDPGQGLRLIYYSQIVNDFQKGDIAEGYSVSREKKESFPLTVTSAQKNPTAFYLCASSVDRARAFFGQGTRLTVV.

The chain combines TRBV4-2 with TRBJ1-2; D uncertain. CDR3 length: 15 amino acids. The V and J ends lost 1 base and 1 base respectively, with 10 bases between them. CDR1 LGHNA and CDR2 YNFKEQ come from the germline V gene. CDR3 sequence: CASSQGTADNYGYTF. The CDR3 nucleotides read TGTGCCAGCAGCCAAGGCACAGCTGATAACTATGGCTACACCTTC.

This clone has just a few counts. V is TRBV14 and J is TRBJ1-1; maybe TRBD1 (5 bases). CDR3 length equals 12 residues. Germline V CDR1 and CDR2: SGHDN, FVKESK. Trimming stripped 5 bases from V and 9 bases from J, with 13 bases between. CDR3 in DNA: TGTGCCAGCAGCTTCGACAGACTTAAAGCTTTCTTT. Residues: CASSFDRLKAFF.